The clone carrying this T cell receptor beta chain was detected a few times. Its antigen is undetermined. Amplified regions were TCR beta CDR3 sequences from RNA transcripts. Primed by the HTBI set, a first-round RT-PCR was run on the TCR CDR3. TCRdb processed the multiplex PCR reads anew with MiXCR; each CDR3 protein has one entry. The sample records some 490,000 distinct CDR3 sequences, 16% being singletons. This sample was taken from a study of T cells in Graves' hyperthyroidism and ophthalmopathy. Study-level background: Peripheral blood specimens were obtained at initial diagnosis, prior to any treatment.

The V gene's germline CDR1 is SEHNR and CDR2 FQNEAQ (reference sequence). CDR3 length: 14 amino acids. Trimming removed 2 bases from V and 7 bases from J, with 11 bases in between. General study results and limits: A model using 13 V-J features told ophthalmopathy apart from stable hyperthyroidism.

Diagnoses used clinical symptoms, serum thyroxine and TRAb, thyroid ultrasound and orbital computed tomography. PBMCs stemmed from approximately 10 ml fresh peripheral blood. The gene calls are TRBV7-9 and TRBJ1-4; possible D gene TRBD1, 6 bases. The sample comprised blood. The clonotype originates from a woman in her twenties or thirties with Graves' ophthalmopathy. CDR3 region: CASSLLAGAEKLFF. Written as DNA, the CDR3 is TGTGCCAGCAGCTTATTAGCAGGGGCTGAAAAACTGTTTTTT.